These 20 T cell receptor beta chains share one sample of origin, sequenced in a study of tumor-infiltrating lymphocytes in primary liver carcinoma (dated by TCRdb to 2017 to 2019). Data came from an Illumina HiSeq 2500. Using a constant-region primer and ProtoScript II reverse transcriptase, TCRbeta-specific cDNA was reverse-transcribed from around 500 ng total RNA. TCRbeta libraries were built with three nested multiplex PCR rounds, a slightly modified ARM-PCR procedure. Multiplex TRBV1-TRBV30 forward primers and a Cbeta reverse primer were used in the first two PCR rounds, each of which was run for around 9 cycles. Through fastp at Q25 and MiXCR, TCRdb rebuilt clones from the public reads, retaining in-frame beta chains. Under each unique CDR3 protein, matching rows form one entry showing the most common genes and DNA. The sample table contains 20,000 or so distinct CDR3 sequences; only one count was recorded for about 65% of them. About 39% of the sample belongs to the ten largest clones.

Without any cell sorting, total RNA and DNA were co-extracted from about 21-30 mg of bulk tissue using the AllPrep DNA/RNA mini kit. The specimen was liver tumor tissue from sampling region 1. The cell subset or site label, read with the paper, signifies: tumor region T1, superior pole. These TCRs come from a man between 35 and 55 years old with primary liver carcinoma and hepatitis B virus infection.

Worth noting for this clonotype: A junction end diverges from the germline sequence, so it may reflect a read error. CDR3 sequence (DNA): TGTGCCAGCAGTATCAGGACAGGGGTCACCGGGGAACTGTTTTTC. This translates into CASSIRTGVTGELFF. The rearrangement links TRBV5-6 to TRBJ2-2, with 9 bases identical to TRBD1. The CDR3 runs 15 residues. Germline assignment: CDR1 SGHDT and CDR2 YYEEEE.

A word on this clonotype: The junction differs from germline at one of its ends, possibly a read error. This chain joins TRBV6-5 and TRBJ2-6; D tentatively fits TRBD1 or TRBD2 (6 bases each). The CDR3 is made up of 13 amino acids. CDR1 is MNHEY and CDR2 is SVGAGI in the germline V gene. CDR3 sequence (DNA): TGTGCCATCACCAAGTGGGGGGCCAACGTCCAGACTTTC. Its protein is CAITKWGANVQTF.

This clonotype was picked up a small number of times. The chain carries TRBV4-2 and TRBJ1-6; D is perhaps TRBD1 (6 bases). Trimming removed 3 bases from V and 11 bases from J, with 14 bases in between. Per germline, CDR1 LGHNA and CDR2 YNFKEQ. This CDR3 contains 14 residues. CDR3 nucleotide sequence: TGTGCCAGCAGCCAGGATGACAGGTCTACACCCCTCCACTTT. It translates to CASSQDDRSTPLHF.

For this clonotype: This could be a read error, since a much larger clone is one nucleotide away. The chain has TRBV6-6 and TRBJ2-3, with D tentatively TRBD2 (6 bases). CDR3 length: 14 amino acids. From germline, CDR1 is MNHNY and CDR2 SVGAGI (reference sequence). The CDR3 bases are TGTGCCAGCAGTTTCCCGGGAGTGGGAGATATGCAGTATTTT. It translates to CASSFPGVGDMQYF.

A word on this clonotype: This may be a read error: a much more frequent sequence differs by one nucleotide. The rearrangement links TRBV11-2 to TRBJ1-1, with a tentative D call TRBD1 (5 bases). This CDR3 comprises 13 residues. Germline CDR1 is SGHAT and CDR2 is FQNNGV. CDR3 nucleotide sequence: TGTGCCAACAGCTTAGAATCAGGGACCGAAGCTTTCTTT. This translates into CANSLESGTEAFF.

This clonotype was detected many times. This chain joins TRBV28 and TRBJ2-7, with TRBD2 as a possible D gene (7 bases). Per germline, CDR1 MDHEN and CDR2 SYDVKM. V gave up 2 bases and J gave up 5 bases, with 16 bases separating them. The CDR3 totals 15 residues. CDR3 in amino acids: CASSLRGGWRDEQYF. CDR3 coding DNA: TGTGCCAGCAGTTTAAGGGGGGGCTGGAGGGACGAGCAGTACTTC.

This clonotype is judged medium-sized (0.01 to 0.1%). This chain connects TRBV6-5 to TRBJ2-2, with D perhaps being TRBD1 or TRBD2 (5 bases each). The germline gives CDR1 MNHEY, CDR2 SVGAGI. V gave up 7 bases and J gave up 4 bases, with 22 bases separating them. The length of the CDR3 is 17 residues. CDR3 DNA sequence: TGTGCCAGCACCCTAGGGACGGGGAATATGGTCACCGGGGAGCTGTTTTTT. Protein product: CASTLGTGNMVTGELFF.

This clonotype was recorded at least ten times. The V and J genes are TRBV9 and TRBJ2-1; a possible D gene is TRBD1 (6 bases). The CDR3 contains 14 residues. Germline CDR1 is SGDLS and CDR2 is YYNGEE. The V gene lost 0 bases and the J gene lost 6 bases, with 10 bases spanning the gap. The CDR3 loop reads CASSVGSGVNEQFF. CDR3 bases: TGTGCCAGCAGCGTAGGGTCAGGGGTCAATGAGCAGTTCTTC.

This clonotype has just a few counts. A much larger clone differs from this one at a single base, so this may be a read error. The final CDR3 position lacks the conserved phenylalanine or tryptophan, pointing to a likely read error. The rearrangement links TRBV11-3 to TRBJ2-1; tentative D call: TRBD2 (5 bases). CDR3 size: 14 residues. The germline V gene encodes CDR1 SGHNT and CDR2 YENEEA. Deletions cut 3 bases from V and 5 bases from J, with 11 bases between. The CDR3 region is CASSLASWDNEQFY. The DNA for the CDR3 is TGTGCCAGCAGCTTGGCTAGCTGGGACAATGAGCAGTTCTAC.

As regards this clonotype: Relative to the germline gene, one junction end is altered; a read error may explain this. The chain carries TRBV7-9 and TRBJ1-5; D ambiguous. The CDR3 covers 12 residues. Germline CDR1 and CDR2: SEHNR and FQNEAQ (reference sequence). The CDR3 nucleotides are TGTGCCATCAGCACACATTTTGAGCCCCAGCATTTT. This translates into CAISTHFEPQHF.

This clonotype was seen just once. An end of the junction does not agree with germline; a read error may underlie this. The chain uses TRBV12-3 or TRBV12-4 and TRBJ2-3; D is possibly TRBD1 (6 bases). This CDR3 is 11 amino acids long. CDR3 sequence (DNA): TGTGCCAGGAGTTTACAGGGTGCGCAGTATTTT. Amino acid sequence: CARSLQGAQYF.

Points on this clonotype: Mismatch with germline at one junction end may stem from a read error. The genes are TRBV28 and TRBJ2-1, with D tentatively TRBD1 (5 bases). Germline V gives CDR1 MDHEN, CDR2 SYDVKM. CDR3 length: 12 amino acids. The CDR3 loop is CASSTGHNEHFF. CDR3 coding DNA: TGTGCCAGCAGTACAGGTCACAATGAGCACTTCTTC.

Only a few counts were recorded for this clonotype. A much larger clone is a single base away; this may be a read error. The chain uses TRBV7-9 and TRBJ1-1, with 8 bases identical to TRBD1. With 5 bases clipped from V and 6 bases from J, the junction kept 11 bases outside the gene matches. This CDR3 is built from 15 residues. Germline lookup yields CDR1 SEHNR and CDR2 FQNEAQ (reference sequence). The CDR3 DNA reads TGTGCCAGCAGCCTTGCCGGGACAGGCGATGCTGAAGCTTTCTTT. Its protein is CASSLAGTGDAEAFF.

A word on this clonotype: The junction does not match germline at one end; this may be a read error. The gene calls are TRBV11-2 and TRBJ2-3; D is possibly TRBD2 (7 bases). Germline loops: CDR1 SGHAT, CDR2 FQNNGV. CDR3 length equals 16 residues. The CDR3 DNA is TGTGTCAGCAGCTTAGGGGGGGCCACGGGTACAGATACGCGGTATTTT. Amino acid sequence: CVSSLGGATGTDTRYF. Supplemented by reference TRBV11-2 and TRBJ2-3, the full variable domain reads EAGVAQSPRYKIIEKRQSVAFWCNPISGHATLYWYQQILGQGPKLLIQFQNNGVVDDSQLPKDRFSAERLKGVDSTLKIQPAKLEDSAVYLCVSSLGGATGTDTRYFGPGTRLTVL.

Note on this clonotype: One end of the junction fails to match germline, which may point to a read error. V and J are TRBV28 and TRBJ2-2, with 13 bases fitting TRBD2. CDR3 size: 18 residues. From germline, CDR1 is MDHEN and CDR2 SYDVKM. The CDR3 is CASGTGTSGKVFGGELFF. The CDR3 DNA reads TGCGCCAGCGGTACCGGGACTAGCGGGAAAGTTTTCGGCGGGGAACTGTTTTTT.

This chain links TRBV7-6 with TRBJ2-2; D uncertain. Germline loops: CDR1 SGHVS, CDR2 FNYEAQ. The CDR3 is 14 residues long. The V end was cut by 0 bases, the J end by 4 bases, with 6 bases between. Here the CDR3 DNA reads TGTGCCAGCAGCTTAGCGTCCACCACCGGGGAGCTGTTTTTT. Its protein product is CASSLASTTGELFF.

Comment on this clonotype: A junction boundary mismatches the germline segment, possibly from a read error. The chain employs TRBV11-2 and TRBJ1-4; D is uncertain. The CDR3 covers 16 residues. The germline V gene has CDR1 SGHAT and CDR2 FQNNGV. CDR3 residues: CACSETPGGINEKLFF. The CDR3, as DNA: TGTGCCTGCAGCGAGACTCCAGGAGGAATAAATGAGAAACTGTTTTTT. Complete variable domain (other parts from reference TRBV11-2 and TRBJ1-4): EAGVAQSPRYKIIEKRQSVAFWCNPISGHATLYWYQQILGQGPKLLIQFQNNGVVDDSQLPKDRFSAERLKGVDSTLKIQPAKLEDSAVYLCACSETPGGINEKLFFGSGTQLSVL.

A note on this clonotype: Likely a read error: the CDR3 ends without its conserved phenylalanine or tryptophan. Because the CDR3's place on the DNA is in doubt, the DNA is left out and the CDR3 is given as listed by TCRdb. The chain recombines TRBV6-5 with TRBJ2-7; the D call in the table, TRBD1, was not verified against the DNA. The germline CDR1 and CDR2 sequences are MNHEY and SVGAGI. Inclusive of both ends, the CDR3 amounts to 16 amino acids. CDR3 residues: CTSRPGQAASFYEHYL.

This sequence joins TRBV13 and TRBJ1-2; D call uncertain. V was pared by 5 bases and J by 5 bases, with 24 bases between. The length of the CDR3 is 17 residues. Per germline, CDR1 PRHDT and CDR2 FYEKMQ (reference sequence). In DNA, the CDR3 is TGTGCCAGCAGCCCAAGCGTCCTAGGGCGTGGGGATTATGGCTACACCTTC. Translated, it gives CASSPSVLGRGDYGYTF.

With respect to this clonotype: This likely comes from a read error, as the CDR3 has no conserved phenylalanine or tryptophan at its end. The chain links TRBV11-2 to TRBJ1-4; D unresolved. The length of the CDR3 is 15 residues. Germline CDR1 is SGHAT and CDR2 is FQNNGV. CDR3 protein: CASSLDGFASEKLFL. The CDR3 nucleotides are TGCGCCAGCAGCTTAGACGGGTTCGCTAGTGAAAAACTGTTTTTA.